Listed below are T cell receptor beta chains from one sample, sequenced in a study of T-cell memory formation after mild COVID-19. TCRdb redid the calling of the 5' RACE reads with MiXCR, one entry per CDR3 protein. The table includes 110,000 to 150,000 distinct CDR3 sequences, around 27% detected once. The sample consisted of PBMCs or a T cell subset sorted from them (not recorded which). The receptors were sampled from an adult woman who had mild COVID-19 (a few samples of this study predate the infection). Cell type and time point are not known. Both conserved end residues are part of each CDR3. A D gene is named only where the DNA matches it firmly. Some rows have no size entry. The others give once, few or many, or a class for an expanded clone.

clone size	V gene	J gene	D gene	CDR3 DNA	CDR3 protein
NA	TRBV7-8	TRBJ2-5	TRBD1	TGTGCCAGCAGCCTACGCCCGAATCTACAGGGGGCGAAAGAGACCCAGTACTTC	CASSLRPNLQGAKETQYF
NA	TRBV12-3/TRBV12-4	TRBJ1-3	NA	TGTGCCAGCAGTTTTACAGGGAACTCTGGAAACACCATATATTTT	CASSFTGNSGNTIYF
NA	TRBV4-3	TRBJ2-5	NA	TGCGCCAGCAGCCTTCCGGGGGAGACCCAGTACTTC	CASSLPGETQYF
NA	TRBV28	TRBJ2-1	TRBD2	TGTGCCAGCAGCCCCCCTTGGGGGGGGGACAATGAGCAGTTCTTC	CASSPPWGGDNEQFF
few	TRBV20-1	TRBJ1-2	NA	TGCAGTGCTCCATCAACAGATTTGGTCTCTTATGGCTACACCTTC	CSAPSTDLVSYGYTF
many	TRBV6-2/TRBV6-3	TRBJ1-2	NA	TGTGCCAGCAGTTACGGAAAGGATATTTATGGCTACACCTTC	CASSYGKDIYGYTF
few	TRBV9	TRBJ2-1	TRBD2	TGTGCCAGCAGCCCTAGCGGGATTTCCTACAATGAGCAGTTCTTC	CASSPSGISYNEQFF
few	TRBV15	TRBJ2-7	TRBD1	TGTGCCACCAGCAGAGATCAACAGGGGGCCGACGAGCAGTACTTC	CATSRDQQGADEQYF
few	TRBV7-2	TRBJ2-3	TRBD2	TGTGCCAGCAGCTTAGATGGACTAGCGGCGGTGTATTTT	CASSLDGLAAVYF
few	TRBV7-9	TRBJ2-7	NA	TGTGCCAGCAGCCCGGGGTGGGGTCCCGAGCAGTACTTC	CASSPGWGPEQYF
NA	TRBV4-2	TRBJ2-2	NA	TGTGCCAGCAGCCAAGTATTTGCGGCAGTCCCCGGGGAGCTGTTTTTT	CASSQVFAAVPGELFF
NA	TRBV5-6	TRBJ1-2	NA	TGTGCCAGCAGCTCTACGACGGGGGGTATGGGTTATGGCTACACCTTC	CASSSTTGGMGYGYTF
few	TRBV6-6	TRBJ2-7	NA	TGTGCCAGCAGTTACCCAGAATCCTACGAGCAGTACTTC	CASSYPESYEQYF
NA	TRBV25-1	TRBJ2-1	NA	TGTGCCAGCAGTGACGCAGGGTATGTACGTGAGCAGTTCTTC	CASSDAGYVREQFF
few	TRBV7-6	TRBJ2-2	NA	TGTGCCAGCAGCTTCTGGGGGCTTAACACCGGGGAGCTGTTTTTT	CASSFWGLNTGELFF
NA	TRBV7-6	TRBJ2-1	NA	TGTGCCAGCAGCCCCGGACCCGGCTACAATGAGCGGTTCTTC	CASSPGPGYNERFF
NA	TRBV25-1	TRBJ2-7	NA	TGTGCCAGCAGTGACAGGGGGGGACCGGGCGAGCAGTACTTC	CASSDRGGPGEQYF
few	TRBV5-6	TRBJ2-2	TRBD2	TGTGCCAGCAGCTTCCTAGCGGGCCCCACCGGGGAGCTGTTTTTT	CASSFLAGPTGELFF
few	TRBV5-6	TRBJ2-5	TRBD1	TGTGCCAGCACCTTGAGGGGGCTAGAGACCCAGTACTTC	CASTLRGLETQYF
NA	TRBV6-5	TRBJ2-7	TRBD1	TGTGCCAGTTCGACAGGGGACGCCTACGAGCAGTACTTC	CASSTGDAYEQYF
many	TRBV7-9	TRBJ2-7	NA	TGTGCCAGCAGTCCGACAGGCTCCTACGAGCAGTACTTC	CASSPTGSYEQYF
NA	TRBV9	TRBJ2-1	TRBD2	TGTGCCAGCAGCGTTAGCGGGAGTGGTGAGCAGTTCTTC	CASSVSGSGEQFF
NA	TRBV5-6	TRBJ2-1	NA	TGTGCCAGCAGCTTGGGCAGTCTATGGAATGAGCAGTTCTTC	CASSLGSLWNEQFF
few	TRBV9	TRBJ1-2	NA	TGTGCCAGCAGCTCTTGGGACGGCTATGGCTACACCTTC	CASSSWDGYGYTF
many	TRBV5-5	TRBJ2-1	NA	TGTGCCAGCACCTTGAAGGGAAACGAGCAGTTCTTC	CASTLKGNEQFF
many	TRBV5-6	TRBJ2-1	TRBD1	TGTGCCAGCAGCCCGACAGGGTCTGAGCAGTTCTTC	CASSPTGSEQFF
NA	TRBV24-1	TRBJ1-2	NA	TGTGCCACCAGTGAGACGACGGTCTATGGCTACACCTTC	CATSETTVYGYTF
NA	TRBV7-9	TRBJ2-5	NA	TGTGCCAGCAGCTTAAGCTGGGAGACCCAGTACTTC	CASSLSWETQYF
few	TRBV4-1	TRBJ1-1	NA	TGCGCCAGCAGCCACCCTAAGAGGGGAGGAGGAGGGGGTAGGGTGAACACTGAAGCTTTCTTT	CASSHPKRGGGGGRVNTEAFF
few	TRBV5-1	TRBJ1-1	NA	TGCGCCAGCAGCCAACCAGGGCCCCCGGGCACTGAAGCTTTCTTT	CASSQPGPPGTEAFF
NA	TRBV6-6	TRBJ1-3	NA	TGTGCCGGACAGCTAGGAAACACCATATATTTT	CAGQLGNTIYF
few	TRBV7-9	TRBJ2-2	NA	TGTGCCAGCAGCTCCTCAACGCCGAACACCGGGGAGCTGTTTTTT	CASSSSTPNTGELFF
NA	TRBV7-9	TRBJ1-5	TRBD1	TGTGCCAGCAGCTTAGTTGGGCAGGGGGTACAGCCCCAGCATTTT	CASSLVGQGVQPQHF
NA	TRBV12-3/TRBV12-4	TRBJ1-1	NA	TGTGCCAGCAGTTTATTCCCCTCAAGTGAAGCTTTCTTT	CASSLFPSSEAFF
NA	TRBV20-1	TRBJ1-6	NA	TGCAGTGCTAGAGGAGGTATCTCCTATAATTCACCCCTCCACTTT	CSARGGISYNSPLHF
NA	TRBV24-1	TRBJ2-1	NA	TGTGCCACCAGTGACCCTCACGGGAGTGTCAATGAGCAGTTCTTC	CATSDPHGSVNEQFF
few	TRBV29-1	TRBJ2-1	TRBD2	TGCAGCGTTGACGTTCCTAGCGGGGTTCGGTACTCCTACAATGAGCAGTTCTTC	CSVDVPSGVRYSYNEQFF
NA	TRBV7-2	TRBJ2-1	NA	TGTGCCTGCAAACGGGGCAATGAGCAGTTCTTC	CACKRGNEQFF
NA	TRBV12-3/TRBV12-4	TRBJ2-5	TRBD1	TGTGCCAGCAGTAGGACAGGCGAGCAAGAGACCCAGTACTTC	CASSRTGEQETQYF
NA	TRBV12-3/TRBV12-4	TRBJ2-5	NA	TGTGCCAGCAGTTTCGGCAGCTCAGACCAAGAGACCCAGTACTTC	CASSFGSSDQETQYF
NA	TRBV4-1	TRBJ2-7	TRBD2	TGCGCCAGCAGCCAAGAAGGGACAGCGGGGGGCCGTACCTACGAGCAGTACTTC	CASSQEGTAGGRTYEQYF
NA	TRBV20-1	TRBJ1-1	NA	TGCAGTGCTACCCAGGGGTGGGGCGCTGGCACTGAAGCTTTCTTT	CSATQGWGAGTEAFF
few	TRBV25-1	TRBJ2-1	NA	TGTGCCAGCGAGCAGGGTGTGGGGGAGCAGTTCTTC	CASEQGVGEQFF
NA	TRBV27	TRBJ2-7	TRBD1	TGTGCCAGCAGTACCACGGGGACAGGGTTCTACGAGCAGTACTTC	CASSTTGTGFYEQYF
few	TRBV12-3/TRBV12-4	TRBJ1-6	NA	TGTGCCAGCAGCCCCGAGACCCTTGGATATAATTCACCCCTCCACTTT	CASSPETLGYNSPLHF
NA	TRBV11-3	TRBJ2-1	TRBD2	TGTGCCAGCAGCTTAGGACTAGCGAGGAATGAGCAGTTCTTC	CASSLGLARNEQFF
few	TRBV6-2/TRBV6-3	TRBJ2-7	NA	TGTGCCAGCAGCTCGGGTTACTACGAGCAGTACTTC	CASSSGYYEQYF
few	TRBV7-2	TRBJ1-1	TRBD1	TGTGCCAGCAGCCAGCAGGGGGGCTGGAACACTGAAGCTTTCTTT	CASSQQGGWNTEAFF
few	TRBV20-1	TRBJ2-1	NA	TGCAGTGCTAGAGTCGCAGACTACAATGAGCAGTTCTTC	CSARVADYNEQFF
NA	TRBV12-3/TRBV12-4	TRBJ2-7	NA	TGTGCCAGCACCGCTCTGGACCGGACCTACGAGCAGTACTTC	CASTALDRTYEQYF
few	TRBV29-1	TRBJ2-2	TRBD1	TGCAGCGTTGAACAGGGGGCTAACACCGGGGAGCTGTTTTTT	CSVEQGANTGELFF
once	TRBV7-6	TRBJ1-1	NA	TGTGCCAGCAGCTTAGACTGGACAGAAGACACTGAAGCTTTCTTT	CASSLDWTEDTEAFF
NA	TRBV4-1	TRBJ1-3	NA	TGCGCCAGCAGCCAAGATCCCAGCTCTGGAAACACCATATATTTT	CASSQDPSSGNTIYF
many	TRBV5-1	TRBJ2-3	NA	TGCGCCAGCAGCTTGGTGGTAGCGGCCTCTAGCACAGATACGCAGTATTTT	CASSLVVAASSTDTQYF
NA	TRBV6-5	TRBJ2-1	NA	TGTGCCAGCAGACCCATGGGAGTAGGGTACAATGAGCAGTTCTTC	CASRPMGVGYNEQFF
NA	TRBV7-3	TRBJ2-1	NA	TGTGCCAGCAGCTCAAACTCCGGGCGAGGTCGGGGCAATGAGCAGTTCTTC	CASSSNSGRGRGNEQFF
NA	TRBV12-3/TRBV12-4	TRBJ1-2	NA	TGTGCCAGCAGTCTAGATGGTGGCTACACCTTC	CASSLDGGYTF
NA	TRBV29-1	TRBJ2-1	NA	TGCAGCGTTGTCGGGGGTGAGCAGTTCTTC	CSVVGGEQFF
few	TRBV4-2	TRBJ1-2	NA	TGTGCCAGCAAATGGAACTATGGCTACACCTTC	CASKWNYGYTF